The clone carrying this TCR beta chain showed up many times. No progression to ophthalmopathy during 18 months of follow-up defined stable disease. This CDR3 contains 13 residues. Trimming took off 0 bases at V and 9 bases at J, with 12 bases between the two ends. The germline V gene encodes CDR1 DFQATT and CDR2 SNEGSKA (reference sequence). The record originates from a study of T cells in Graves' hyperthyroidism and ophthalmopathy. Amplification of TCR beta CDR3 regions was performed using RNA transcripts as template. First-round RT-PCR with HTBI primers amplified the TCR CDR3 region. TCRdb reprocessed the multiplex PCR reads with MiXCR, giving one entry per CDR3 protein. This sample carries 450,000 to 650,000 distinct CDR3 sequences, around 21% of them seen once, and the ten largest clones take around 27%.

J is TRBJ1-5 and V is TRBV20-1; weak D call: TRBD1 (6 bases). The sequenced sample was blood. The origin of this receptor is a man younger than 35 with Graves' hyperthyroidism. CDR3 loop: CSARDSGVGPQHF. CDR3 in DNA: TGCAGTGCTAGAGATTCAGGGGTTGGGCCCCAGCATTTT.